This entry lists 23 T cell receptor beta chains sequenced from one sample in a study of spatial heterogeneity in lung cancer. Specified time point: sample taken at primary tumor resection. TCRdb processed the 5' RACE reads anew with MiXCR; each CDR3 protein has one entry. Of over 50,000 distinct CDR3 sequences in the sample, about 6.3% were seen once. Sequenced here: PBMCs, sampled at surgery. The receptor set was obtained from a female donor with early-stage non-small cell lung cancer.

The chain has TRBV27 and TRBJ2-3, with 11 bases fitting TRBD2. The CDR3 totals 15 residues. V lost 4 bases and J lost 3; bases outside the gene matches: 3. Germline lookup yields CDR1 MNHEY and CDR2 SMNVEV (reference sequence). The CDR3 reads CASSSGTSGTDTQYF. DNA for the CDR3: TGTGCCAGCAGTTCCGGGACTAGCGGTACAGATACGCAGTATTTT.

This clonotype was observed a handful of times. The V and J genes are TRBV5-6 and TRBJ2-5; 8 bases fit TRBD1. This CDR3 has 15 residues. V lost 0 bases, J lost 5 bases, and 6 bases stayed unmatched. Germline V CDR1 and CDR2: SGHDT, YYEEEE. The CDR3: CASSLVVRGLETQYF. As DNA, the CDR3 is TGTGCCAGCAGCTTGGTTGTCAGGGGGCTTGAGACCCAGTACTTC.

The V call is TRBV6-1, the J call TRBJ2-5, with D perhaps matching TRBD2 (5 bases). The CDR3 is 14 amino acids. The V gene lost 6 bases and the J gene lost 4 bases, with 15 bases spanning the gap. CDR1 and CDR2 (germline): MNHNS, SASEGT. In nucleotides, the CDR3 is TGTGCCAGCAGCCGGGGTCACGAGGGAGAGACCCAGTACTTC. Translating it yields CASSRGHEGETQYF.

This clonotype was observed at least ten times. This chain uses TRBV7-9 with TRBJ2-5; the match to TRBD2 covers 9 bases. Trimming cost V 3 bases and J 5 bases; bases outside gene matches: 4. Germline V gives CDR1 SEHNR, CDR2 FQNEAQ (reference sequence). This CDR3 has 14 residues. CDR3 bases: TGTGCCAGCAGCTTGCGGGGGGGCCGGGAGACCCAGTACTTC. Amino acids: CASSLRGGRETQYF.

This clonotype was detected ten times or more. This chain links TRBV9 with TRBJ1-6; 7 nucleotides match TRBD1. The V and J ends lost 0 bases and 3 bases, in that order; junction bases with no gene match: 3. CDR1 is SGDLS and CDR2 is YYNGEE in the germline V gene. The CDR3 consists of 16 residues. The CDR3 region has the DNA TGTGCCAGCAGCGTAGACCAGGGGGGCTATAATTCACCCCTCCACTTT. This gives the protein CASSVDQGGYNSPLHF. The entire variable domain, with the rest obtained from reference TRBV9 and TRBJ1-6, is as follows: DSGVTQTPKHLITATGQRVTLRCSPRSGDLSVYWYQQSLDQGLQFLIQYYNGEERAKGNILERFSAQQFPDLHSELNLSSLELGDSALYFCASSVDQGGYNSPLHFGNGTRLTVT.

This clonotype occurred many times. This chain links TRBV6-5 with TRBJ2-2; TRBD2 agrees at 8 bases. Trimming cost V 6 bases and J 12 bases; bases outside gene matches: 15. This CDR3 comprises 15 residues. Per germline, CDR1 MNHEY and CDR2 SVGAGI. The CDR3 DNA reads TGTGCCAGCAGCCTTCCCCCGGGAGCGGGGGCGAAGCTGTTTTTT. Translating gives CASSLPPGAGAKLFF.

This clonotype occurred many times. The rearrangement links TRBV24-1 to TRBJ2-2; 9 bases line up with TRBD1. The V and J ends lost 4 bases and 5 bases, in that order; junction bases with no gene match: 10. The CDR3 spans 17 residues. Per germline, CDR1 KGHDR and CDR2 SFDVKD. The CDR3 DNA reads TGTGCCACCAGTGACCCCCCCGGGACAGGGCAAACCGGGGAGCTGTTTTTT. This encodes CATSDPPGTGQTGELFF.

This clonotype was observed at least ten times. The chain links TRBV18 to TRBJ1-2, with a tentative D call TRBD1 (5 bases). The CDR3 is made up of 15 amino acids. Trimming removed 6 bases from V and 6 bases from J, with 20 bases in between. From germline, CDR1 is KGHSH and CDR2 LQKENI. The CDR3 protein is CASSPPTGGMDGYTF. Written as DNA, the CDR3 is TGTGCCAGCTCCCCCCCCACGGGGGGAATGGATGGCTACACCTTC.

This clonotype was seen repeatedly, ten times or more. V is TRBV5-1 and J is TRBJ1-2; possible D gene TRBD1, 5 bases. The germline V and J ends were trimmed by 7 bases and 0 bases, with 10 bases remaining between them. Germline V CDR1 and CDR2: SGHRS, YFSETQ. The CDR3 is made up of 13 amino acids. The CDR3: CASGDSPNYGYTF. The CDR3 coding sequence is TGCGCCAGCGGAGACAGTCCTAACTATGGCTACACCTTC. Full variable domain (missing parts from reference TRBV5-1 and TRBJ1-2): KAGVTQTPRYLIKTRGQQVTLSCSPISGHRSVSWYQQTPGQGLQFLFEYFSETQRNKGNFPGRFSGRQFSNSRSEMNVSTLELGDSALYLCASGDSPNYGYTFGSGTRLTVV.

In this sample, this clonotype turned up many times. This chain uses TRBV20-1 with TRBJ2-4, with D unclear. This CDR3 has 14 amino acids. The V and J ends lost 3 bases and 1 base respectively, with 10 bases between them. CDR1 and CDR2 (germline): DFQATT, SNEGSKA (reference sequence). CDR3 amino acids: CSASPVPAKNIQYF. CDR3 nucleotide sequence: TGCAGTGCTAGTCCAGTACCGGCCAAAAACATTCAGTACTTC.

This clonotype was seen a handful of times. The CDR3 sequence: CASSGSEGEKLFF. The CDR3 nucleotides read TGTGCCAGCAGCGGCTCCGAGGGAGAAAAACTGTTTTTT. The rearrangement uses TRBV5-5 and TRBJ1-4; D call uncertain. The germline gives CDR1 SGHKS, CDR2 YYEKEE (reference sequence). The CDR3 is made up of 13 amino acids. Trimming removed 4 bases from V and 8 bases from J, with 12 bases in between.

There are a few counts of this clonotype. The chain employs TRBV5-6 and TRBJ2-1, with 11 bases aligning to TRBD2. Germline V lookup: CDR1 SGHDT, CDR2 YYEEEE. This CDR3 region has 16 residues. V shed 0 bases and J 5 bases; nucleotides not matched to a gene: 4. Written as DNA, the CDR3 is TGTGCCAGCAGCTTGGCCCTGGGACTAGCGGACAATGAGCAGTTCTTC. Its translation: CASSLALGLADNEQFF. Complete variable domain (other parts from reference TRBV5-6 and TRBJ2-1): DAGVTQSPTHLIKTRGQQVTLRCSPKSGHDTVSWYQQALGQGPQFIFQYYEEEERQRGNFPDRFSGHQFPNYSSELNVNALLLGDSALYLCASSLALGLADNEQFFGPGTRLTVL.

Ten or more counts support this clonotype. V gene TRBV20-1 combines with J gene TRBJ1-6; D might be TRBD1 (5 bases). Between the trimmed V and J ends, which lost 0 bases and 2 bases, there was a span of 11 bases. Germline V lookup: CDR1 DFQATT, CDR2 SNEGSKA (reference sequence). CDR3 length: 16 amino acids. In DNA form, the CDR3 reads TGCAGTGCTAGAGATCTCCAGGGTGCCTATAATTCACCCCTCCACTTT. Amino acid sequence: CSARDLQGAYNSPLHF.

There are a few counts of this clonotype. The J gene is TRBJ2-7, the V gene TRBV7-9; 14 bases are a match to TRBD2. Germline V lookup: CDR1 SEHNR, CDR2 FQNEAQ (reference sequence). V trimming: 1 base; J trimming: 8 bases; junction bases outside the gene matches: 7. The length of the CDR3 is 16 residues. The DNA of the CDR3 is TGTGCCAGCAGCTTAGAATTTGGGACTAGCGGGGGCCAGCAGTACGTC. As protein: CASSLEFGTSGGQQYV.

This clonotype was counted at least ten times. V and J are TRBV4-1 and TRBJ2-2; TRBD2 matches at 11 bases. V shed 6 bases, J shed 1 base, and the junction held 1 base outside the gene matches. Germline CDR1 reads MGHRA; CDR2 reads YSYEKL. The CDR3 length is 15 residues. CDR3 coding DNA: TGCGCCAGCAGTACTAGCGGGAGGAACACCGGGGAGCTGTTTTTT. Amino acid sequence: CASSTSGRNTGELFF.

This clonotype came up many times. The chain couples TRBV6-1 to TRBJ2-7; possible D gene TRBD2, 6 bases. Germline V gene data show CDR1 as MNHNS and CDR2 as SASEGT. The CDR3 is 15 residues long. V was clipped by 4 bases and J by 0 bases, with 13 bases between them. Written as DNA, the CDR3 is TGTGCCAGCAGTGCCCTGGACGGGAGCTCCTACGAGCAGTACGTC. Residues: CASSALDGSSYEQYV.

A few counts support this clonotype. The gene calls are TRBV5-1 and TRBJ2-3; weak D call: TRBD2 (6 bases). The CDR3 sequence is 15 residues long. V shed 9 bases and J shed 0 bases, with 17 bases lying between them. Germline assignment: CDR1 SGHRS and CDR2 YFSETQ. In DNA, the CDR3 is TGCGCCACCAACTTACGGGGGACTAGCACAGATACGCAGTATTTT. Its translation is CATNLRGTSTDTQYF.

This clonotype showed up many times. The gene calls are TRBV5-1 and TRBJ1-1; TRBD1 aligns across 8 bases. The CDR3 consists of 18 residues. Germline trimming cut 0 bases from V and 4 bases from J; bases unmatched to any gene: 14. Germline V gene sequence: CDR1 SGHRS, CDR2 YFSETQ. The CDR3 region is CASSLDASTGAYGTEAFF. The CDR3, as DNA: TGCGCCAGCAGCTTGGACGCCTCGACAGGGGCGTACGGCACTGAAGCTTTCTTT. The full variable domain, with the rest looked up from reference TRBV5-1 and TRBJ1-1, is KAGVTQTPRYLIKTRGQQVTLSCSPISGHRSVSWYQQTPGQGLQFLFEYFSETQRNKGNFPGRFSGRQFSNSRSEMNVSTLELGDSALYLCASSLDASTGAYGTEAFFGQGTRLTVV.

The sample holds a few counts of this clonotype. The genes are TRBV20-1 and TRBJ2-1; D perhaps matches TRBD2 (6 bases). Germline V CDR1 and CDR2: DFQATT, SNEGSKA (reference sequence). The CDR3 runs to 12 residues. V was cut by 1 base and J by 6 bases, with 7 bases left in between. This CDR3 reads CSARGTTNEQFF. CDR3 nucleotides: TGCAGTGCTAGAGGGACTACCAATGAGCAGTTCTTC.

The chain is built from TRBV11-2 and TRBJ2-6; D remains unclear. The germline gives CDR1 SGHAT, CDR2 FQNNGV. The CDR3 is 15 amino acids. Deletions cut 3 bases from V and 0 bases from J, with 6 bases between. CDR3 loop: CASSFEYSGANVLTF. Written as DNA, the CDR3 is TGTGCCAGCAGCTTCGAGTACTCTGGGGCCAACGTCCTGACTTTC.

This clonotype was seen at least ten times. This chain uses TRBV20-1 with TRBJ1-1; possibly TRBD1 for D (6 bases). Trimming shortened V by 1 base and J by 1 base, and 16 bases separated the two germline ends. Per the germline V gene, CDR1 is DFQATT and CDR2 is SNEGSKA (reference sequence). This CDR3 contains 16 residues. The CDR3 bases are TGCAGTGCTAGAGGCCGTACACAGGGTCCGAACACTGAAGCTTTCTTT. Amino acid sequence: CSARGRTQGPNTEAFF.

This clonotype was found many times. The V gene is TRBV11-2, the J gene TRBJ2-2; 8 bases agree with TRBD2. Germline V gene lookup returns CDR1 SGHAT and CDR2 FQNNGV. V was clipped by 4 bases and J by 6 bases; unmatched bases: 10. This CDR3 contains 16 residues. The CDR3 here is CASSSRSAGAAGELFF. CDR3 DNA: TGTGCCAGCAGCTCACGTTCAGCGGGAGCGGCCGGGGAGCTGTTTTTT.

This clonotype has ten or more counts. The rearrangement joins TRBV5-1 to TRBJ1-2, with D perhaps TRBD1 (5 bases). Trimming shortened V by 3 bases and J by 9 bases, and 12 bases separated the two germline ends. The CDR3 is 12 residues long. CDR1 and CDR2 from the germline V gene are SGHRS and YFSETQ. CDR3 DNA: TGCGCCAGCAGCTGGGGGTGGCAGAGCTACACCTTC. It translates to CASSWGWQSYTF.